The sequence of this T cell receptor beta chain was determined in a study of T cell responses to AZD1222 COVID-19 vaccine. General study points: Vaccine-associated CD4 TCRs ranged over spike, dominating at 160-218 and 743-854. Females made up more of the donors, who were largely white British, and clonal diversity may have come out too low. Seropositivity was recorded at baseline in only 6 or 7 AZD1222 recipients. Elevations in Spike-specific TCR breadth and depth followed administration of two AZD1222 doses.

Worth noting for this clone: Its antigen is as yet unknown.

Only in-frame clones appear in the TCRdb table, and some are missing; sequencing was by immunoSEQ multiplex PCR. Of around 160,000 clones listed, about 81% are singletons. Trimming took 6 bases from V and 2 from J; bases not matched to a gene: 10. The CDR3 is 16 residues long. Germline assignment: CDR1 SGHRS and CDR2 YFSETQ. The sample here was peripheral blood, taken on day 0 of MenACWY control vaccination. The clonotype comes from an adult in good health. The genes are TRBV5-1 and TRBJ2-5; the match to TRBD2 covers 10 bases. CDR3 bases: TGCGCCAGCACGACCCTAGCGGGGGAGAGTCAAGAGACCCAGTACTTC. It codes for CASTTLAGESQETQYF.